This TCR beta chain was observed in a study of beta chain features in type 1 diabetes. Whole-study findings and limits: Healthy donors had naive, central memory and Treg TCRB repertoires that appeared less similar than those seen among patients. Shortening of TCRB CDR3s, moderate but significant, appeared in all four CD4+ subsets of Type 1 diabetes patients. Insertion counts at VDJ junctions were lower in type 1 diabetes patients, who also showed more deletions there.

This clone has more than one count but fewer than ten. The target antigen is unknown. Cells sorted by CD45RO/CCR7/CD25/CD127/CD95/CD27 comprised CD4+ naive, central memory, regulatory and stem cell-like memory cells. Every bit of the isolated RNA underwent reverse transcription, so sequencing read expressed TCRB transcripts. Some clones are missing from TCRdb's copy, which holds only in-frame ones; the method was immunoSEQ multiplex PCR. The sample records some 350,000 clones, 13% being singletons. Trimming pared 4 bases from V and 4 bases from J, leaving 14 bases between. This CDR3 is built from 15 residues. Per the germline V gene, CDR1 is LNHDA and CDR2 is SQIVND (reference sequence).

The sequence came from a woman aged 18-29 years with type 1 diabetes. The sample consisted of naive CD4+ T cells from blood. V is TRBV19 and J is TRBJ1-5; perhaps TRBD1 as D (6 bases). As DNA, the CDR3 is TGTGCCAGTAGTAGAACCGGGACACCTAATCAGCCCCAGCATTTT. This gives the protein CASSRTGTPNQPQHF.